The entry below gives a single T cell receptor (beta chain) sequence along with its context. Its antigen remains unknown. Other nucleotide sequences in the sample specify the same CDR3. The entry originates in a study of shared clonotypes between healthy human individuals. General observations from the study: When compared with the clonotypes that were shared by all four sorted-subset donors, the non-shared clonotypes turned out to have lower generation probabilities.

The input for sorted-subset replicate PCRs was 150 to 200 ng DNA, tens of thousands of T cell genomes. The protocol was immunoSEQ multiplex PCR, while the TCRdb copy is restricted to in-frame clones and leaves out a portion. The table has 2,500,000 or so clones, over 85% seen once. The sample consisted of naive CD4+ T cells from PBMCs. Regarding subset: CD45RA+ positively selected. The sequence derives from a man between 18 and 35 years old in good health. Some clones in this sample may be carry-over from other donors' samples.

Written as DNA, the CDR3 is TGTGCCAGCAGTGGCCGTGGGGGCACAGATACGCAGTATTTT. It encodes CASSGRGGTDTQYF. The rearrangement links TRBV6-5 to TRBJ2-3; D not resolved. CDR3 length: 14 amino acids. The germline V gene encodes CDR1 MNHEY and CDR2 SVGAGI. V was shortened by 5 bases and J by 1 base, with 10 bases between the two germline ends.